One sample yielded the 28 T cell receptor beta chains listed below, sequenced in a study of response to subunit inactivated influenza vaccine. One entry per CDR3 protein results from TCRdb running MiXCR on the RT-PCR reads. The table has approximately 500,000 distinct CDR3 sequences, over 10% seen once; the top ten hold about an eighth. The sequencing used PBMCs from blood, collected around seven weeks after vaccination. These receptors all stem from a man aged 50 to 59 who received an inactivated influenza vaccine.

This clonotype has a single count. The chain uses TRBV6-2 or TRBV6-3 and TRBJ2-1; no definite D call. V lost 6 bases and J lost 2, with 8 bases in between. There are 13 residues in the CDR3. Germline lookup yields CDR1 MNHEY and CDR2 SVGEGT. The CDR3 sequence: CASSREPYNEQFF. The CDR3 DNA reads as TGTGCCAGCAGCCGCGAACCCTACAATGAGCAGTTCTTC.

This clonotype showed up just a few times. The gene calls are TRBV12-5 and TRBJ2-1, with 7 bases aligning to TRBD1. In germline, CDR1 is LGHNT, CDR2 FRNRAP. The V and J ends lost 6 bases and 2 bases, in that order; junction bases with no gene match: 4. The CDR3 is 14 amino acids. CDR3 nucleotide sequence: TGTGCTAGTGGAACGGGACAGCCCTACAATGAGCAGTTCTTC. Protein sequence: CASGTGQPYNEQFF.

This clonotype was seen a handful of times. CDR3 protein: CASSPGQHQETQYF. CDR3 DNA sequence: TGTGCCAGCAGCCCCGGACAGCACCAAGAGACCCAGTACTTC. The chain carries TRBV4-2 and TRBJ2-5, with a possible D match to TRBD1 (6 bases). This CDR3 contains 14 residues. Germline V gene data show CDR1 as LGHNA and CDR2 as YNFKEQ. The V gene lost 4 bases and the J gene lost 0 bases, with 9 bases spanning the gap.

This rearrangement joins TRBV6-2 or TRBV6-3 to TRBJ2-7, with 9 bases matching TRBD1. Per germline, CDR1 MNHEY and CDR2 SVGEGT. The CDR3 consists of 15 residues. V lost 1 base, J lost 4 bases, and 5 bases stayed unmatched. The CDR3 spells CASSYWGQGLYEQYF. CDR3 coding DNA: TGTGCCAGCAGTTACTGGGGACAGGGACTTTACGAGCAGTACTTC.

This clonotype has just a few counts. The chain joins TRBV3-1 to TRBJ2-2; maybe TRBD1 (6 bases). This CDR3 has 15 residues. Trimming removed 3 bases from V and 5 bases from J, with 13 bases in between. Germline-derived CDR1 and CDR2 are LGHDT and YNNKEL (reference sequence). CDR3 region: CASSHRTVLTGELFF. The CDR3 DNA sequence: TGTGCCAGCAGCCACAGGACAGTTTTGACCGGGGAGCTGTTTTTT.

The chain joins TRBV7-2 to TRBJ2-3; TRBD2 agrees at 10 bases. Per germline, CDR1 SGHTA and CDR2 FQGNSA. The CDR3 runs 17 residues. V shed 1 base, J shed 2 bases, and the junction held 6 bases outside the gene matches. This chain's CDR3 is CASSLVRLAGATDTQYF. As DNA, the CDR3 is TGTGCCAGCAGCTTAGTGAGACTAGCGGGTGCCACAGATACGCAGTATTTT.

This clonotype was picked up a small number of times. The rearrangement joins TRBV28 to TRBJ2-5; 8 nucleotides align to TRBD2. V trimming: 3 bases; J trimming: 2 bases; junction bases outside the gene matches: 8. The CDR3 is made up of 16 amino acids. Germline CDR1 reads MDHEN; CDR2 reads SYDVKM. CDR3: CASSLGLGSTQETQYF. The CDR3 DNA reads TGTGCCAGCAGTTTGGGACTAGGCAGCACACAAGAGACCCAGTACTTC.

This clonotype came up many times. The chain carries TRBV20-1 and TRBJ2-1; TRBD2 matches at 14 bases. CDR1 DFQATT and CDR2 SNEGSKA come from the germline V gene (reference sequence). With 3 bases clipped from V and 3 bases from J, the junction kept 4 bases outside the gene matches. The CDR3 consists of 16 residues. CDR3 in amino acids: CSAREGLAGDYNEQFF. The CDR3 DNA is TGCAGTGCTAGGGAGGGACTAGCGGGAGACTACAATGAGCAGTTCTTC.

In this sample, this clonotype turned up many times. V is TRBV11-2 and J is TRBJ2-3, with unresolved D. The CDR3 extends over 14 amino acids. Germline V gives CDR1 SGHAT, CDR2 FQNNGV. V lost 2 bases, J lost 4 bases, and 10 bases lay in between. As DNA, the CDR3 is TGTGCCAGCAGCTTACTCGGCTTTGCAGATACGCAGTATTTT. Translation: CASSLLGFADTQYF.

The V gene is TRBV6-1, the J gene TRBJ2-7; no reliable D call. The CDR3 contains 12 residues. Trimming stripped 1 base from V and 5 bases from J, with 6 bases between. Germline lookup yields CDR1 MNHNS and CDR2 SASEGT. This chain's CDR3 is CASSEGYHEQYF. DNA for the CDR3: TGTGCCAGCAGTGAAGGGTATCACGAGCAGTACTTC.

This chain joins TRBV7-6 and TRBJ1-5, with 10 bases matching TRBD1. Trimming at V came to 4 bases and at J to 6 bases, leaving 6 bases not matched to a gene. The CDR3 sequence is 15 residues long. CDR1 SGHVS and CDR2 FNYEAQ come from the germline V gene. This CDR3 is CASSSGTGAGQPQHF. CDR3 coding DNA: TGTGCCAGCAGCTCCGGGACAGGGGCAGGTCAGCCCCAGCATTTT. The variable domain in full, completed from reference TRBV7-6 and TRBJ1-5, reads GAGVSQSPRYKVTKRGQDVALRCDPISGHVSLYWYRQALGQGPEFLTYFNYEAQQDKSGLPNDRFSAERPEGSISTLTIQRTEQRDSAMYRCASSSGTGAGQPQHFGDGTRLSIL.

This clonotype turned up a few times. The chain combines TRBV7-6 with TRBJ2-5; TRBD1 is a possible D gene (5 bases). The CDR3 runs to 15 residues. Germline lookup yields CDR1 SGHVS and CDR2 FNYEAQ. Trimming removed 1 base at V and 2 bases at J, with 11 bases between. CDR3 sequence reads: CASSLDRSLQETQYF. The CDR3 DNA reads TGTGCCAGCAGCTTAGACAGGTCACTTCAAGAGACCCAGTACTTC.

The rearrangement links TRBV7-2 to TRBJ2-3, with D hard to call. V gave up 0 bases and J gave up 2 bases, with 9 bases separating them. CDR3 length: 15 amino acids. The V gene's germline CDR1 is SGHTA and CDR2 FQGNSA. The CDR3 is CASSLASLFTDTQYF. As DNA, the CDR3 is TGTGCCAGCAGCTTAGCATCGCTTTTCACAGATACGCAGTATTTT.

The chain is built from TRBV7-8 and TRBJ2-1; maybe TRBD2 (6 bases). The germline V gene has CDR1 SGHVS and CDR2 FQNEAQ. V lost 5 bases and J lost 0, with 17 bases in between. The CDR3 loop spans 17 amino acids. CDR3 nucleotide sequence: TGTGCCAGCAGCCAACCTAGCGCAGGGAGCTCCTACAATGAGCAGTTCTTC. It encodes CASSQPSAGSSYNEQFF.

The chain couples TRBV21-1 to TRBJ2-7; the listed D gene, TRBD2, was not tested against the DNA. TRBV21-1 represents a pseudogene. The CDR3 is 15 amino acids. CDR3 in DNA: TGTGCCAGCAGCGACGGGACTAGCGGGACCTACGAGCAGTACTTC. Amino acids: CASSDGTSGTYEQYF.

V usage is TRBV4-3 and J usage is TRBJ2-7; 9 positions agree with TRBD2. Germline trimming cut 0 bases from V and 5 bases from J; bases unmatched to any gene: 5. Per germline, CDR1 LGHNA and CDR2 YSLEER. This CDR3 is 15 amino acids long. CDR3 sequence: CASSQEGGRADEQYF. The CDR3 DNA follows: TGCGCCAGCAGCCAAGAGGGCGGGAGGGCCGACGAGCAGTACTTC.

This clonotype occurred a few times. V and J are TRBV11-2 and TRBJ2-7; TRBD1 aligns across 9 bases. J lost 2 bases, V lost 5 bases, and 7 bases had no gene match. Germline V CDR1 and CDR2: SGHAT, FQNNGV. The CDR3 covers 15 residues. CDR3 amino acids: CASSQTGGVPYEQYF. The CDR3 DNA reads as TGTGCCAGCAGCCAAACAGGGGGCGTACCCTACGAGCAGTACTTC.

This clonotype showed up just a few times. The chain links TRBV27 to TRBJ1-3; 7 bases are a match to TRBD1. Germline-derived CDR1 and CDR2 are MNHEY and SMNVEV (reference sequence). V lost 2 bases, J lost 4 bases, and 2 bases stayed unmatched. This CDR3 has 14 residues. CDR3 coding DNA: TGTGCCAGCAGTTTAAGACAGGGAGGAAACACCATATATTTT. Its translation: CASSLRQGGNTIYF.

In this sample, this clonotype turned up a few times. The V call is TRBV3-1, the J call TRBJ2-7, with D possibly matching TRBD2 (6 bases). Germline values: CDR1 LGHDT, CDR2 YNNKEL (reference sequence). Trimming pared 4 bases from V and 3 bases from J, leaving 13 bases between. The CDR3 contains 14 residues. CDR3 region: CASSPAGYYYEQYF. CDR3 coding DNA: TGTGCCAGCAGCCCGGCGGGGTACTACTACGAGCAGTACTTC.

This clonotype was recorded a few times. The CDR3 loop is CASSPRDRYEQYF. CDR3 DNA sequence: TGTGCCAGCAGCCCCCGGGACCGCTACGAGCAGTACTTC. The chain recombines TRBV7-6 with TRBJ2-7; TRBD1 or TRBD2 may be the D gene (5 bases each). The CDR3 length is 13 residues. Germline V gene data show CDR1 as SGHVS and CDR2 as FNYEAQ. V dropped 5 bases and J dropped 3 bases, with 11 bases sitting between them.

This clonotype showed up just a few times. This sequence joins TRBV4-3 and TRBJ2-2, with D unresolved. The CDR3 runs to 15 residues. V lost 0 bases and J lost 2, with 7 bases in between. CDR1 and CDR2 (germline): LGHNA, YSLEER. CDR3 protein: CASSQEPKNTGELFF. CDR3 bases: TGCGCCAGCAGCCAAGAGCCCAAAAACACCGGGGAGCTGTTTTTT.

V usage is TRBV6-5 and J usage is TRBJ2-2, with D uncertain. This CDR3 has 15 residues. Germline CDR1 MNHEY, CDR2 SVGAGI. Deletions cut 2 bases from V and 5 bases from J, with 12 bases between. The CDR3, as DNA: TGTGCCAGCAGTTACATGGGTGCCGGGACCGGGGAGCTGTTTTTT. It codes for CASSYMGAGTGELFF.

This clonotype has just a few counts. This chain connects TRBV5-1 to TRBJ2-3; 8 bases agree with TRBD2. V trimming: 1 base; J trimming: 1 base; junction bases outside the gene matches: 11. The CDR3 length is 18 residues. Per germline, CDR1 SGHRS and CDR2 YFSETQ. The CDR3 nucleotides are TGCGCCAGCAGCTTGACCGGGAGGGTCGCATCGGGCACAGATACGCAGTATTTT. This encodes CASSLTGRVASGTDTQYF.

This clonotype was seen a few times. The chain uses TRBV6-5 and TRBJ1-6; D possibly corresponds to TRBD1 (5 bases). Germline V gives CDR1 MNHEY, CDR2 SVGAGI. This CDR3 spans 16 amino acids. Trimming shortened V by 0 bases and J by 7 bases, and 13 bases separated the two germline ends. This CDR3 reads CASSYSTWGENSPLHF. The CDR3 DNA is TGTGCCAGCAGTTACTCGACTTGGGGCGAAAATTCACCCCTCCACTTT.

This clonotype was observed a handful of times. The chain joins TRBV28 to TRBJ1-4, with TRBD1 as a possible D gene (5 bases). Germline CDR1 is MDHEN and CDR2 is SYDVKM. The ends were cut back, 4 bases at V and 4 bases at J, with 13 bases in the middle. The CDR3 spans 15 residues. The CDR3 sequence: CASSSPGVVNEKLFF. For the CDR3, the DNA is TGTGCCAGCAGTTCCCCGGGGGTGGTTAATGAAAAACTGTTTTTT.

The rearrangement links TRBV5-1 to TRBJ2-4; D is uncertain. The germline V gene has CDR1 SGHRS and CDR2 YFSETQ. The CDR3 length is 14 residues. The ends were cut back, 4 bases at V and 1 base at J, with 9 bases in the middle. The CDR3 protein is CASSPLQAKNIQYF. DNA of the CDR3: TGCGCCAGCAGCCCCCTTCAGGCCAAAAACATTCAGTACTTC.

This sequence joins TRBV4-3 and TRBJ2-3; D is tentatively TRBD1 or TRBD2 (5 bases each). The CDR3 spans 17 residues. V gave up 0 bases and J gave up 4 bases, with 17 bases separating them. Per germline, CDR1 LGHNA and CDR2 YSLEER. The CDR3 DNA reads TGCGCCAGCAGCCAAGAATGGGTGAGGGGAAACTCAGATACGCAGTATTTT. It is translated as CASSQEWVRGNSDTQYF.

The chain couples TRBV21-1 to TRBJ2-1; the table gives TRBD1 as D, unverified against the DNA. TRBV21-1 is annotated as a pseudogene. This CDR3 comprises 16 residues. CDR3 in amino acids: CASSKKTESSYNEQFF. In DNA form, the CDR3 reads TGTGCCAGCAGCAAAAAGACAGAGAGCTCCTACAATGAGCAGTTCTTC.